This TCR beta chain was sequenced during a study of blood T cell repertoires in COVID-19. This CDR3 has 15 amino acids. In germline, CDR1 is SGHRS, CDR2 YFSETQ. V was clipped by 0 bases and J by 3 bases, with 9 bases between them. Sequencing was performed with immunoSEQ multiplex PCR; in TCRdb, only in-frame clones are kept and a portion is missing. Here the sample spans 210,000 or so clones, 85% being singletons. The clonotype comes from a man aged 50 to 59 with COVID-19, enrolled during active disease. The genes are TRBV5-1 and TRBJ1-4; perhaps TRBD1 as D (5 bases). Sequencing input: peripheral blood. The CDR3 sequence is CASSLAGASNEKLFF. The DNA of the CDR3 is TGCGCCAGCAGCTTGGCTGGGGCGTCTAATGAAAAACTGTTTTTT.